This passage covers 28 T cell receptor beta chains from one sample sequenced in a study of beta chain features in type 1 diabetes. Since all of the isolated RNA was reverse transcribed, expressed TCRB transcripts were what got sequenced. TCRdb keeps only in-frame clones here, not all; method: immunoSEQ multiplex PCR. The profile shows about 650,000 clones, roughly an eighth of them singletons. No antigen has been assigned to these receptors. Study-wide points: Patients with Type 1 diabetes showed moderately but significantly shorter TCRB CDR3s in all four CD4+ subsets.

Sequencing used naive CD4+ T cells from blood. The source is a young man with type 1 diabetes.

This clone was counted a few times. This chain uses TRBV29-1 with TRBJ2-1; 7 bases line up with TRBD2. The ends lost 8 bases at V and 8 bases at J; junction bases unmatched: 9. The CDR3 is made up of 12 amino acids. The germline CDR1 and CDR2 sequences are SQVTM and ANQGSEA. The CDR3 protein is CSTGTTGDEQFF. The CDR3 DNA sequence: TGCAGCACCGGGACTACGGGCGATGAGCAGTTCTTC.

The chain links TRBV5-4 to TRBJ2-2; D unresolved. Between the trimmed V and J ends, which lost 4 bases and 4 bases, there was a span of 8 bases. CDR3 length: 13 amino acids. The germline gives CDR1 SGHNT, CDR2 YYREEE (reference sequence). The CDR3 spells CASSQTITGELFF. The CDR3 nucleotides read TGTGCCAGCAGCCAGACCATCACCGGGGAGCTGTTTTTT.

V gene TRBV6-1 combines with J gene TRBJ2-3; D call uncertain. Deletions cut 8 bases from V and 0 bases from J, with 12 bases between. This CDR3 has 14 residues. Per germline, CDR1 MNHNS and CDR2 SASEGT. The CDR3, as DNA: TGTGCCAGCGACCGGGCATCGAGCACAGATACGCAGTATTTT. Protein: CASDRASSTDTQYF.

The CDR3, as DNA: TGCGCCAGCAGCTTCCTCGATTCGAGGACTGAAGCTTTCTTT. Its translation is CASSFLDSRTEAFF. J is TRBJ1-1 and V is TRBV5-1; D gene unclear. The germline V and J ends were trimmed by 2 bases and 5 bases, with 13 bases remaining between them. The CDR3 runs to 14 residues. Germline CDR1 reads SGHRS; CDR2 reads YFSETQ.

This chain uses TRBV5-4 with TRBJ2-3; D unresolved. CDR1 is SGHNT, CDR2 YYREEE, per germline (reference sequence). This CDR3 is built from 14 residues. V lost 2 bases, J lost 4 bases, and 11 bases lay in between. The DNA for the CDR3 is TGTGCCAGCAGCTTTTACCTCCCCCCAGATACGCAGTATTTT. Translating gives CASSFYLPPDTQYF.

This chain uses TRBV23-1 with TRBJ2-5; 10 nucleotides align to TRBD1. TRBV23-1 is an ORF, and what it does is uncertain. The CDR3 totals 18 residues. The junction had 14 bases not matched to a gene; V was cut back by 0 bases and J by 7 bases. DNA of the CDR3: TGCGCCAGCAGTCAATCATTTTCGAAGGGGACAGGGGAAGGGACCCAGTACTTC. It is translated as CASSQSFSKGTGEGTQYF.

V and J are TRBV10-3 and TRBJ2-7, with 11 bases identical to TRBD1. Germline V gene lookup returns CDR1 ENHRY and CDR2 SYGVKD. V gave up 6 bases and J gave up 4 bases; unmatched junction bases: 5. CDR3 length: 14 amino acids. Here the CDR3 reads CAISPGTGGYEQYF. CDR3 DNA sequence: TGTGCCATCAGCCCCGGGACAGGGGGTTACGAGCAGTACTTC.

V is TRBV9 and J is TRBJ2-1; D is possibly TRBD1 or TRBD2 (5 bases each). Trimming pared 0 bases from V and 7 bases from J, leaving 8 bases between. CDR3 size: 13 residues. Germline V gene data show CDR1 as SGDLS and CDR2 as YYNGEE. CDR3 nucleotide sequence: TGTGCCAGCAGCGTAGGGGGGTGGAATGAGCAGTTCTTC. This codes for CASSVGGWNEQFF.

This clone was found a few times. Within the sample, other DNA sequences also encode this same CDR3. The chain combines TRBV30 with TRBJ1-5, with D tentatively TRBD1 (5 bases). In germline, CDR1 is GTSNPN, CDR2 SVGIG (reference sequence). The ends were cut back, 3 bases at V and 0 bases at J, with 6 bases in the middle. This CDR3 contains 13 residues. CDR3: CAWSGGSNQPQHF. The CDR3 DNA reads TGTGCCTGGAGCGGGGGTAGCAATCAGCCCCAGCATTTT.

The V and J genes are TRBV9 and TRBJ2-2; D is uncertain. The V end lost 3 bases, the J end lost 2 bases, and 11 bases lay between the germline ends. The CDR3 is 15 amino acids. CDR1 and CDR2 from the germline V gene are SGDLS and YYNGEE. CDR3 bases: TGTGCCAGCAGCGGGGGATACCTAAACACCGGGGAGCTGTTTTTT. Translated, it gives CASSGGYLNTGELFF.

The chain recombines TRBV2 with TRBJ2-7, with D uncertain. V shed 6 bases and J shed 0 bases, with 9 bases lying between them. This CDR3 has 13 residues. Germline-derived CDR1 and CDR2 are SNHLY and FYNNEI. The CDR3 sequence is CASRTFSSYEQYF. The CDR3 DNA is TGTGCCAGCAGGACATTCAGCTCCTACGAGCAGTACTTC.

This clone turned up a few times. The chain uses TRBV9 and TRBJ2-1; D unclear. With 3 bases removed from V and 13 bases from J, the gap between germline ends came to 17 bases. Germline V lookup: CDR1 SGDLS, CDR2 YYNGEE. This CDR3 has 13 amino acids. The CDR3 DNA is TGTGCCAGCAGCGCGGCACTTAAGGACGGACAGTTCTTC. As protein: CASSAALKDGQFF.

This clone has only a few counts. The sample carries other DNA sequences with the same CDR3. In DNA form, the CDR3 reads TGTGCCAGCAGCCAAGACAGGGGAGTCACAGATACGCAGTATTTT. As protein: CASSQDRGVTDTQYF. This chain uses TRBV4-2 with TRBJ2-3; tentative D call: TRBD1 (6 bases). Germline values: CDR1 LGHNA, CDR2 YNFKEQ. The length of the CDR3 is 15 residues. The V end was cut by 0 bases, the J end by 2 bases, with 9 bases between.

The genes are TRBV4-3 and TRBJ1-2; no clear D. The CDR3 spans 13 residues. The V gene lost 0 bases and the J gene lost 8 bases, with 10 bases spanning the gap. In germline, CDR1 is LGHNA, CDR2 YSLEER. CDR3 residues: CASSQERAGGYTF. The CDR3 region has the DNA TGCGCCAGCAGCCAAGAACGAGCGGGAGGCTACACCTTC.

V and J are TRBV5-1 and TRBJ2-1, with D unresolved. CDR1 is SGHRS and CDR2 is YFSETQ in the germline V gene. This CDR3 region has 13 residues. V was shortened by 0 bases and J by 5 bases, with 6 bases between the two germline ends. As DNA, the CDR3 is TGCGCCAGCAGCTTGGGGCTCAACAATGAGCAGTTCTTC. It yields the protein CASSLGLNNEQFF. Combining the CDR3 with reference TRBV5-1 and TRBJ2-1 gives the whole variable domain KAGVTQTPRYLIKTRGQQVTLSCSPISGHRSVSWYQQTPGQGLQFLFEYFSETQRNKGNFPGRFSGRQFSNSRSEMNVSTLELGDSALYLCASSLGLNNEQFFGPGTRLTVL.

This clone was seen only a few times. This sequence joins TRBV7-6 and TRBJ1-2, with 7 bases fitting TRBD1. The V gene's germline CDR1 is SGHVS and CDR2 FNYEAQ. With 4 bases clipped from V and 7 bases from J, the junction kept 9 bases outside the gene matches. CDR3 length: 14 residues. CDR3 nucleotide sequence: TGTGCCAGCAGCTCTTCCGAGGGGGCACCTGGCTACACCTTC. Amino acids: CASSSSEGAPGYTF.

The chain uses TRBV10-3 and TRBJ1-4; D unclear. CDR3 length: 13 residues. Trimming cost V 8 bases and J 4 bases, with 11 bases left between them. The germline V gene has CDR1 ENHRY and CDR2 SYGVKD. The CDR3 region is CAIRETNNEKLFF. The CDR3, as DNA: TGTGCCATCCGCGAAACCAATAATGAAAAACTGTTTTTT.

The CDR3 region is CASSLKEGSGYTF. The CDR3 nucleotides are TGTGCCAGCAGCTTGAAGGAGGGTTCCGGCTACACCTTC. The genes are TRBV5-4 and TRBJ1-2, with D hard to call. CDR3 size: 13 residues. Germline V gene data show CDR1 as SGHNT and CDR2 as YYREEE (reference sequence). V gave up 1 base and J gave up 8 bases, with 12 bases separating them.

The CDR3 DNA sequence: TGCGCCAGCAGGTCACTCGCAGGGGAGCGTCACGAGCAGTACTTC. This encodes CASRSLAGERHEQYF. The genes are TRBV5-1 and TRBJ2-7, with D perhaps TRBD1 (6 bases). Germline V gene sequence: CDR1 SGHRS, CDR2 YFSETQ. Trimming took 5 bases from V and 5 from J, leaving 20 bases between them. This CDR3 has 15 residues.

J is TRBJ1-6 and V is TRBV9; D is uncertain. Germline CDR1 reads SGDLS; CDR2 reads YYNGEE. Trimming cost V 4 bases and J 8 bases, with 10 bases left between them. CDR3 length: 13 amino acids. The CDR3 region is CASSSSADSPLHF. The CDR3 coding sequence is TGTGCCAGCAGCTCGTCAGCCGATTCACCCCTCCACTTT.

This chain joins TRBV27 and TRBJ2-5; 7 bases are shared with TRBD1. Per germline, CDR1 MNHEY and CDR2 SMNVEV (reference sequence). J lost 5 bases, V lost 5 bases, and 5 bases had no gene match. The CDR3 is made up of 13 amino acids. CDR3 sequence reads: CASSPRTGETQYF. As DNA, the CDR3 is TGTGCCAGCAGTCCCCGGACAGGCGAGACCCAGTACTTC.

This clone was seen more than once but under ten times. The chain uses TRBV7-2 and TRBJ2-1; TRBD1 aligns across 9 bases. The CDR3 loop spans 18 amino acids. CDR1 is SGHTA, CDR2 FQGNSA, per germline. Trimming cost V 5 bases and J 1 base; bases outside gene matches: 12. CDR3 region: CASSQSGTGIASYNEQFF. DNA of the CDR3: TGTGCCAGCAGCCAGAGCGGGACAGGGATCGCGTCCTACAATGAGCAGTTCTTC.

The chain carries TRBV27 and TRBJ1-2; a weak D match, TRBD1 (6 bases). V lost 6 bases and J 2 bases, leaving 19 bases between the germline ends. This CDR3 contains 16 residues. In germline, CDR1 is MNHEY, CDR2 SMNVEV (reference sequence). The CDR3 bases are TGTGCCAGCAGCAAACAGGGAACCGGGGTCAACTATGGCTACACCTTC. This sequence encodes CASSKQGTGVNYGYTF.

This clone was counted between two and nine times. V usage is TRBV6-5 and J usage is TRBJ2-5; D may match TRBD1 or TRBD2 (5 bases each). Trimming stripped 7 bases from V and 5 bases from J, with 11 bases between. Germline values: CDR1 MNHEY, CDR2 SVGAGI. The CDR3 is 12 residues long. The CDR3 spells CASTGQEETQYF. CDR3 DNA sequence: TGTGCCAGCACGGGGCAGGAGGAGACCCAGTACTTC.

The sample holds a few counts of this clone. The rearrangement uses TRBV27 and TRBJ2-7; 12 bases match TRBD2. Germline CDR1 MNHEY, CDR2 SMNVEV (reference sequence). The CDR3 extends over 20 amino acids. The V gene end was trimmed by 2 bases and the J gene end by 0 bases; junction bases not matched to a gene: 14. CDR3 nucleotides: TGTGCCAGCAGTTTAAGGACTAGCGGGGAGGGCTACCTACCCTCCTACGAGCAGTACTTC. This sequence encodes CASSLRTSGEGYLPSYEQYF.

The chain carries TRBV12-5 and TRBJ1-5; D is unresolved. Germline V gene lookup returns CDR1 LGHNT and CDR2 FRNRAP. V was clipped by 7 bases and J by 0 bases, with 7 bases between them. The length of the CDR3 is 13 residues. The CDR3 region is CASAPYSNQPQHF. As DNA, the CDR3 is TGTGCTAGTGCCCCGTATAGCAATCAGCCCCAGCATTTT.

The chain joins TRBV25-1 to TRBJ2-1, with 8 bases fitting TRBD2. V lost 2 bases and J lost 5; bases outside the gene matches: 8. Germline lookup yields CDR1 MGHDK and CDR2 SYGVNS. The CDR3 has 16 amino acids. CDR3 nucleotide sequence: TGTGCCAGCAGTGAACCCCGCGGGGGGCGACACAATGAGCAGTTCTTC. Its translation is CASSEPRGGRHNEQFF.

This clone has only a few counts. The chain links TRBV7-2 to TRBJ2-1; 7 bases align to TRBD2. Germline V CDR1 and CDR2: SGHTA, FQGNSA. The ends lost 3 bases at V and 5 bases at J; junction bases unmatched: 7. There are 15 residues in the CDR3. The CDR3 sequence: CASSFSGTTDNEQFF. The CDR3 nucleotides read TGTGCCAGCAGCTTTTCCGGGACTACGGACAATGAGCAGTTCTTC.